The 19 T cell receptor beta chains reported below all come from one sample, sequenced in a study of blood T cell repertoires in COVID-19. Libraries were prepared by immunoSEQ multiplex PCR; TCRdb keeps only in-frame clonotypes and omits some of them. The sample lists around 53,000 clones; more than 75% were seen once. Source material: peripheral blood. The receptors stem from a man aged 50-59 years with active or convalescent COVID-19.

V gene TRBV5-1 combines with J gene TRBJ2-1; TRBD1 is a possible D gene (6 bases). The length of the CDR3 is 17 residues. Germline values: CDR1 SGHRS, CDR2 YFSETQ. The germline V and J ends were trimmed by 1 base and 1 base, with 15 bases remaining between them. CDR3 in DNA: TGCGCCAGCAGCTTGTCCGCTAACAGGGTTTCCTACAATGAGCAGTTCTTC. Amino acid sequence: CASSLSANRVSYNEQFF.

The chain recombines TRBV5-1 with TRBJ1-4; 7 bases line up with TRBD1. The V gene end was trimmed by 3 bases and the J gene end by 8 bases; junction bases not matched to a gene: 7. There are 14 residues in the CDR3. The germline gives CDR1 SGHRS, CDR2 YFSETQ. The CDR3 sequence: CASSSGTVQEKLFF. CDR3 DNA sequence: TGCGCCAGCAGCTCCGGGACAGTTCAGGAAAAACTGTTTTTT.

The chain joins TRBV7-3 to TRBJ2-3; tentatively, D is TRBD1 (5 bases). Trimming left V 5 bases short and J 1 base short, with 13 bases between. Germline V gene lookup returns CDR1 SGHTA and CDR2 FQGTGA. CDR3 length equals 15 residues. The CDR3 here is CASSPNGAGTDTQYF. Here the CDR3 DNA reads TGTGCCAGCAGCCCCAATGGGGCGGGCACAGATACGCAGTATTTT.

CDR3 region: CASSLAGASQPQHF. CDR3 bases: TGTGCCAGCAGCTTAGCGGGAGCTAGTCAGCCCCAGCATTTT. J is TRBJ1-5 and V is TRBV7-6; D is unresolved. Germline CDR1 reads SGHVS; CDR2 reads FNYEAQ. The CDR3 loop spans 14 amino acids. Trimming removed 0 bases from V and 6 bases from J, with 9 bases in between.

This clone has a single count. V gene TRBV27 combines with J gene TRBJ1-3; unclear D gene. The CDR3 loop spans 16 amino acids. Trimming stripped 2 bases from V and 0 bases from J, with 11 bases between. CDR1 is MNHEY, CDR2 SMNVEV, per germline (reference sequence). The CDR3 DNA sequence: TGTGCCAGCAGTTTACGCGACGGGTACTCTGGAAACACCATATATTTT. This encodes CASSLRDGYSGNTIYF.

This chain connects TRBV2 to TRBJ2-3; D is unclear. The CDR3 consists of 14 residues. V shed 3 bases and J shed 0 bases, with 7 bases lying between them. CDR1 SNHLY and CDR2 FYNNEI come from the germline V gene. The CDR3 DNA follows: TGTGCCAGCAGTGACAGGCGTAGCACAGATACGCAGTATTTT. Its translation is CASSDRRSTDTQYF.

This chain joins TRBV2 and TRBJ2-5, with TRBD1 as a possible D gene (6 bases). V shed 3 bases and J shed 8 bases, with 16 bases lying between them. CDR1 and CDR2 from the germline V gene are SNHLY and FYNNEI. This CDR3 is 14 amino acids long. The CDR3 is CASSERQARFTQYF. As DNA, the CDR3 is TGTGCCAGCAGTGAGAGACAGGCGCGTTTTACCCAGTACTTC.

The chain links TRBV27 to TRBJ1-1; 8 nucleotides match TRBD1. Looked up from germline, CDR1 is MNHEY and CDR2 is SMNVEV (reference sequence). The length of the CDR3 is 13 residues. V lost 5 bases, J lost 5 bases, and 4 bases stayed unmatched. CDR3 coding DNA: TGTGCCAGCAGTCCCAGGGGGCTAACTGAAGCTTTCTTT. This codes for CASSPRGLTEAFF.

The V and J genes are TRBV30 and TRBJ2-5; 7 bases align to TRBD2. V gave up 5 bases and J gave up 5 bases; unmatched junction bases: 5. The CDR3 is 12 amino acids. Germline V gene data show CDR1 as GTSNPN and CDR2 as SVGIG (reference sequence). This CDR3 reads CAWDLGGETQYF. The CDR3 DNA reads TGTGCCTGGGACTTGGGGGGGGAGACCCAGTACTTC.

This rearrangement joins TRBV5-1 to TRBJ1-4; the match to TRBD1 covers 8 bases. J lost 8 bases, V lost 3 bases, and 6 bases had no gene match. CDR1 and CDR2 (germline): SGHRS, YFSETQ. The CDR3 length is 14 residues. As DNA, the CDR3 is TGCGCCAGCAGCTCGGACAGGGTTGCCGAAAAACTGTTTTTT. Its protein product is CASSSDRVAEKLFF.

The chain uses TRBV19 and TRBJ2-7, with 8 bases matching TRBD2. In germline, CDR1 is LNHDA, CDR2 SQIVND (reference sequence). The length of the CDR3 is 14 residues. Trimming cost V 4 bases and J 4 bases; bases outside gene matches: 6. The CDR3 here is CASSTLAGGYEQYF. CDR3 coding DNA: TGTGCCAGTAGTACGCTAGCGGGCGGATACGAGCAGTACTTC.

Here the CDR3 reads CASSPRAGSPLEQYF. The DNA for the CDR3 is TGTGCCAGCTCACCACGCGCGGGATCCCCTCTCGAGCAGTACTTC. This chain uses TRBV18 with TRBJ2-7, with D tentatively TRBD2 (6 bases). CDR1 is KGHSH, CDR2 LQKENI, per germline. V was cut by 1 base and J by 6 bases, with 16 bases left in between. There are 15 residues in the CDR3. Full variable domain (outside the CDR3, taken from reference TRBV18 and TRBJ2-7): NAGVMQNPRHLVRRRGQEARLRCSPMKGHSHVYWYRQLPEEGLKFMVYLQKENIIDESGMPKERFSAEFPKEGPSILRIQQVVRGDSAAYFCASSPRAGSPLEQYFGPGTRLTVT.

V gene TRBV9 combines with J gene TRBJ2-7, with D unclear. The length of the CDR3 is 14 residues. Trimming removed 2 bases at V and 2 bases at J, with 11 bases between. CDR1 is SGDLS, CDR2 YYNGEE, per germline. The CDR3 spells CASSVGSSAYEQYF. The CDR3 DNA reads TGTGCCAGCAGCGTTGGTAGCTCCGCCTACGAGCAGTACTTC.

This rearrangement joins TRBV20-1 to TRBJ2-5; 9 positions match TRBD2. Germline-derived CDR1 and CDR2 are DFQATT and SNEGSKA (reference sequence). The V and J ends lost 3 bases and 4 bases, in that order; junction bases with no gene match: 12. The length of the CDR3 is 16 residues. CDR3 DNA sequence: TGCAGTGCTAGTGACCAGATTAGCGGGAGTGGAGAGACCCAGTACTTC. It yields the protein CSASDQISGSGETQYF.

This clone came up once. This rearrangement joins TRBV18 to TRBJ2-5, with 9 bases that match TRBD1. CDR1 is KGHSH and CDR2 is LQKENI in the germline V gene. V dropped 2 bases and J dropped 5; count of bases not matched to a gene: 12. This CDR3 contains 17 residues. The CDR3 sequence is CASSPNPPGQGPETQYF. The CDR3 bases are TGTGCCAGCTCACCAAACCCCCCGGGACAGGGTCCGGAGACCCAGTACTTC.

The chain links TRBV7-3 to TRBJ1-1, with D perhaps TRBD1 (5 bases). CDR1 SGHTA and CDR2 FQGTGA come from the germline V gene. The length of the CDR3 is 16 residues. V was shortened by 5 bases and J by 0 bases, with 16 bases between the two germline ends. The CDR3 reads CASSPGTGGMNTEAFF. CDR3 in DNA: TGTGCCAGCAGCCCGGGGACGGGGGGTATGAACACTGAAGCTTTCTTT.

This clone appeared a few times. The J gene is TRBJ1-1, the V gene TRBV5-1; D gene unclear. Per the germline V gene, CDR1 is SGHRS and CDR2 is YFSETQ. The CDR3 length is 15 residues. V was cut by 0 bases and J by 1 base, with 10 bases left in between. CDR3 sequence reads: CASSLVSGANTEAFF. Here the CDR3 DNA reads TGCGCCAGCAGCTTGGTTTCAGGCGCGAACACTGAAGCTTTCTTT.

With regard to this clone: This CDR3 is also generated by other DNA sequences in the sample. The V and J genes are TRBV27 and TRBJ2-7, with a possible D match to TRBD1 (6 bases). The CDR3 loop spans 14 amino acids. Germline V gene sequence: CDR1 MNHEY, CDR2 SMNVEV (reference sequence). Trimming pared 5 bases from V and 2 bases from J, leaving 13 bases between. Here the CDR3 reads CASSLRTEPYEQYF. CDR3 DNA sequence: TGTGCCAGCAGTCTACGGACAGAACCCTACGAGCAGTACTTC.

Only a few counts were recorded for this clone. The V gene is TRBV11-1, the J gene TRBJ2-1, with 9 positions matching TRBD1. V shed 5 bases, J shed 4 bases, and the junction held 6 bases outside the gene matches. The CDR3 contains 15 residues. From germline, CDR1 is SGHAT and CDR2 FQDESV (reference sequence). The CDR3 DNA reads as TGTGCCAGCAGCACCCGACAGGGGGGGTACAATGAGCAGTTCTTC. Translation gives CASSTRQGGYNEQFF. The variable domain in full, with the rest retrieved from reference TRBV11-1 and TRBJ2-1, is EAEVAQSPRYKITEKSQAVAFWCDPISGHATLYWYRQILGQGPELLVQFQDESVVDDSQLPKDRFSAERLKGVDSTLKIQPAELGDSAMYLCASSTRQGGYNEQFFGPGTRLTVL.